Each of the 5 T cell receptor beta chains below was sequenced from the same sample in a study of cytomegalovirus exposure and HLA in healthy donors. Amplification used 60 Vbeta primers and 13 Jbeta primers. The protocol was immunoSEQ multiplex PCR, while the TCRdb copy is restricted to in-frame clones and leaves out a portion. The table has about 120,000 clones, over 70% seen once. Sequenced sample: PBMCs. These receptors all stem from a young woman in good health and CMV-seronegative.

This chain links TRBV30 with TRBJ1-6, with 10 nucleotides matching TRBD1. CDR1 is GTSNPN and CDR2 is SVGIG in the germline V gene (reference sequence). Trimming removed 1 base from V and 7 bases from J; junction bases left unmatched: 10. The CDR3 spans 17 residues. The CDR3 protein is CAWSARGQGFRNSPLHF. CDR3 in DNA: TGTGCCTGGAGTGCCCGGGGACAGGGGTTTCGGAATTCACCCCTCCACTTT.

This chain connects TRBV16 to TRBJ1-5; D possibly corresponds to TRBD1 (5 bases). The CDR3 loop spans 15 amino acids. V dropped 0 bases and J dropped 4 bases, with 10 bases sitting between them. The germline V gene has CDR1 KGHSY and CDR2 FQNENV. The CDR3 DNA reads TGTGCCAGCAGCCAATCGGGGCAGGGTAATCAGCCCCAGCATTTT. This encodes CASSQSGQGNQPQHF.

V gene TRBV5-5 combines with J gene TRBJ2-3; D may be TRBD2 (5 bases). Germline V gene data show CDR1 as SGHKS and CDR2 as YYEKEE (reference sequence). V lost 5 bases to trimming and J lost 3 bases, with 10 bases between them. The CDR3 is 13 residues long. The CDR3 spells CASSFIATDTQYF. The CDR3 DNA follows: TGTGCCAGCAGTTTCATAGCGACAGATACGCAGTATTTT. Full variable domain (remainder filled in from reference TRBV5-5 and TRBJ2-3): DAGVTQSPTHLIKTRGQQVTLRCSPISGHKSVSWYQQVLGQGPQFIFQYYEKEERGRGNFPDRFSARQFPNYSSELNVNALLLGDSALYLCASSFIATDTQYFGPGTRLTVL.

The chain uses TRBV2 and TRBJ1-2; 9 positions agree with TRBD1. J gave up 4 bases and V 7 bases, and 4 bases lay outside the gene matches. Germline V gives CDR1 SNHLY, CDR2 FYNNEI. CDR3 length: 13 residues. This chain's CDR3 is CASTPGQGYGYTF. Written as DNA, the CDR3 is TGTGCCAGCACTCCGGGACAGGGCTATGGCTACACCTTC.

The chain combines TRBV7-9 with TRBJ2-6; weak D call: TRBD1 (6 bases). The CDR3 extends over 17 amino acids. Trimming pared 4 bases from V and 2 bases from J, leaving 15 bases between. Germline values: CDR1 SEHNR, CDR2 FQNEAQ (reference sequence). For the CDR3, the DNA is TGTGCCAGCAGCTCGGTAGGGGGTATAGCTGGGGCCAACGTCCTGACTTTC. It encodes CASSSVGGIAGANVLTF.